This T cell receptor (beta chain) derives from a study of early T cells in non-severe SARS-CoV-2 infection (dated by TCRdb to the early 2020s). Study-level background: Bulk RNA from unsorted whole blood was used for TCR sequencing, so alpha and beta chains could not be paired. General study outcomes and caveats: VDJdb matching was skewed toward anti-spike CD8 responses and likely underestimated virus-specific expansions by missing private and CD4 specificities.

A case-control design nested within a healthcare worker cohort in London, UK, was used, with weekly nasopharyngeal swab PCR tests and blood sampling performed. Healthcare workers were enrolled in the week of the UK lockdown, from 23 to 31 March 2020, and were followed every week for up to roughly 15 weeks. In regard to this clonotype: The target of this receptor is not known. Per-base quality was not reported, and no clone a single base away is much larger than it.

Including the terminal cysteine and phenylalanine, the CDR3 comprises 14 residues. Only the CDR3 DNA is retained, 42 bases long and in frame from the first base. The germline V end is reduced by 0 bases and the J end by 8 bases; junction bases left unmatched: 3. The germline V gene provides CDR1 MNHEY and CDR2 SVGAGI. The library was obtained by 5' RACE. TCRdb records NextSeq 500 as the sequencer. Unique molecular identifiers were attached to individual cDNA molecules in the TCR library protocol so that sequencing error and PCR bias could be corrected. TCR alpha and beta chains were both sequenced, and the abundances of alpha and beta sequences in each sample were closely correlated with each other. Regarding the original processing steps: Decombinator V4 was used to perform V gene, J gene and CDR3 annotation of TCR sequences. Expanded TCRs were defined as changing significantly between any two time points under a Poisson model with p below 0.0001. TCR abundances were normalised to the total number of TCRs sequenced per sample and expressed as counts per million. TRAV1-2 paired with TRAJ12, TRAJ20 or TRAJ33 defined MAIT TCRs, while TRAV10 paired with TRAJ18 defined iNKT TCRs. VDJdb, accessed 1 November 2021, was searched for CMV, EBV and SARS-CoV-2 annotated TCRs, with TCRs annotated for multiple antigens excluded. TCRdb reprocessing: public reads trimmed at Q25 with fastp, clones called with MiXCR, in-frame beta chains kept. Entries that share a CDR3 protein sequence are merged under the most common genes and DNA. TCRdb, not the authors, supplied the V and J calls. In all, the sample holds 75,000 to 90,000 distinct CDR3 sequences, and over 5% of those were seen once. About 7.5% of the sample is taken by the ten largest.

This receptor was obtained from an adult who was a healthcare worker with PCR-confirmed SARS-CoV-2 infection or an uninfected control (not recorded which). Here the chain combines TRBV6-5 and TRBJ1-4; TRBD1 agrees with 7 junctional bases. Specimen: whole blood. At the DNA level, the sequence is TGTGCCAGCAGTTACTCAGGGGGCCGCGAAAAACTGTTTTTT. It encodes CASSYSGGREKLFF.